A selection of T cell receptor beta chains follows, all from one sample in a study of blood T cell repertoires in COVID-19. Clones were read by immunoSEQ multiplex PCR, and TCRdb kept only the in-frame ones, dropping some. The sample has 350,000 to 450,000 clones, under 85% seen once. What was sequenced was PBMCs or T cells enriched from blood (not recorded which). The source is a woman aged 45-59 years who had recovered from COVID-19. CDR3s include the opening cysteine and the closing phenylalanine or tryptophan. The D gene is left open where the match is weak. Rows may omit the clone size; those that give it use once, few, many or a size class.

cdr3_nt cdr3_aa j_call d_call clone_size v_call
TGCGCCAGCAGCTTGGGTGGGGGCTCTGGCTACACCTTC CASSLGGGSGYTF TRBJ1-2 - - TRBV5-1
TGTGCCAGCAGCCAAGTCGGAGCTGTTACCGATGAGCAGTTCTTC CASSQVGAVTDEQFF TRBJ2-1 - once TRBV14
TGTGCCAGCAGTCCCGGGACTAGCTACACCGGGGAGCTGTTTTTT CASSPGTSYTGELFF TRBJ2-2 TRBD2 - TRBV5-4
TGCAGCGTTGGACAGGGGGTGAATCAGCCCCAGCATTTT CSVGQGVNQPQHF TRBJ1-5 TRBD1 - TRBV29-1
TGTGCCAGCAGTGAGTCTAGCTGGACCGGGGAGCTGTTTTTT CASSESSWTGELFF TRBJ2-2 - - TRBV2
TGCGCCAGCAGCCAATGGGGCCCGCAGGGGGCGAATGGCTACACCTTC CASSQWGPQGANGYTF TRBJ1-2 TRBD1 - TRBV4-3
TGTGCCAGCACCCTTGTGGGGGGAAACGAGCAGTACTTC CASTLVGGNEQYF TRBJ2-7 - - TRBV3-1/TRBV3-2
TGTGCCAGCAGCTCCGGGACAGGGGCTGCCTATGGCTACACCTTC CASSSGTGAAYGYTF TRBJ1-2 TRBD1 once TRBV5-6
TGTGCCAGCAGCTTCTCACGGGGGGGCCATTTTGAGCAGTTCTTC CASSFSRGGHFEQFF TRBJ2-1 TRBD2 - TRBV7-2
TGTGCCAGCAGCTCTCGTCCTGTCGACAAGACCTATGGCTACACCTTC CASSSRPVDKTYGYTF TRBJ1-2 - few TRBV5-8
TGTGCCAGCAGCCCTCCGGGACAGCGGTACAATGAGCAGTTCTTC CASSPPGQRYNEQFF TRBJ2-1 TRBD1 - TRBV11-3
TGCAGCGTCGGACAGGGGGTCTACGAGCAGTACTTC CSVGQGVYEQYF TRBJ2-7 TRBD1 - TRBV29-1
TGTGCCAGCAATTACCCGGGACAGGGGGCCCTTAGTGTCTACACCTTC CASNYPGQGALSVYTF TRBJ1-2 TRBD1 - TRBV28
TGTGCCAGCAGCTTAGCTGGCAAGCGGGGGGCTCGAACGCAGTATTTT CASSLAGKRGARTQYF TRBJ2-3 TRBD2 - TRBV7-2
TGTGCCAGCAGCCAGTCTCCACGGGATGAGCAGTTCTTC CASSQSPRDEQFF TRBJ2-1 - - TRBV3-1/TRBV3-2
TGTGCCAGCAGCCAACAGGGTAATGGAAACACCATATATTTT CASSQQGNGNTIYF TRBJ1-3 - - TRBV7-2
TGCGCCAGCAGCCAAGACCGGACAGGGAACTATGGCTACACCTTC CASSQDRTGNYGYTF TRBJ1-2 TRBD1 few TRBV4-1
TGTGCCAGCAGTGACTCCCCGGGGTATGGCTACACCTTC CASSDSPGYGYTF TRBJ1-2 - once TRBV6-4
TGTGCCAGCAGCCCCGGACAGGGGAACTCACCCCTCCACTTT CASSPGQGNSPLHF TRBJ1-6 TRBD1 few TRBV7-9
TGTGCCAGCAGTTACCGGACTAGCGGGCCCTACGAGCAGTACTTC CASSYRTSGPYEQYF TRBJ2-7 TRBD2 few TRBV27